These 32 T cell receptor beta chains were all obtained from the same sample, sequenced in a study of regulatory T cells in long-lasting Graves disease. Time point in this sample: persistent/refractory GD, antithyroid drugs over 5 years with positive TRAb. RNA from PBMCs was the source of the TCR library. Sequencing libraries for TCR beta were prepared with iRepertoire HTBI primers and Arm-PCR of CDR3 regions. One entry per CDR3 protein, called by TCRdb with MiXCR from the multiplex PCR reads. The sample contains 400,000 to 600,000 distinct CDR3 sequences, about a fifth of which appear only once. Sequencing was performed on peripheral blood mononuclear cells (PBMCs), taken when the disease was refractory, from a patient treated with antithyroid drugs. Receptors were obtained from a female donor with Graves disease.

The CDR3 reads CASSLDRDQYF. The CDR3 coding sequence is TGTGCCAGCAGCTTGGATCGAGACCAGTACTTC. V and J are TRBV7-9 and TRBJ2-5; D is undetermined. From germline, CDR1 is SEHNR and CDR2 FQNEAQ (reference sequence). CDR3 size: 11 residues. V gave up 3 bases and J gave up 10 bases, with 9 bases separating them.

This clonotype has a count of ten or more. The CDR3 DNA sequence: TGTGCCAGCAGCTTAAGCCTTACCAGGTACGAGCAGTACTTC. The encoded protein is CASSLSLTRYEQYF. The genes are TRBV13 and TRBJ2-7; D remains unclear. Per germline, CDR1 PRHDT and CDR2 FYEKMQ (reference sequence). CDR3 length equals 14 residues. V was clipped by 2 bases and J by 4 bases, with 12 bases between them. The full variable domain, in which reference TRBV13 and TRBJ2-7 provide the parts outside the CDR3, is AAGVIQSPRHLIKEKRETATLKCYPIPRHDTVYWYQQGPGQDPQFLISFYEKMQSDKGSIPDRFSAQQFSDYHSELNMSSLELGDSALYFCASSLSLTRYEQYFGPGTRLTVT.

This clonotype has ten or more counts. V is TRBV15 and J is TRBJ1-1, with D uncertain. V dropped 5 bases and J dropped 0 bases, with 13 bases sitting between them. In germline, CDR1 is LNHNV, CDR2 YYDKDF (reference sequence). The CDR3 sequence is 15 residues long. For the CDR3, the DNA is TGTGCCACCAGCGCACTTTCGTTCATGAACACTGAAGCTTTCTTT. This codes for CATSALSFMNTEAFF.

The chain uses TRBV7-2 and TRBJ2-7; 7 bases map to TRBD2. The CDR3 consists of 15 residues. The ends lost 5 bases at V and 1 base at J; junction bases unmatched: 8. Germline-derived CDR1 and CDR2 are SGHTA and FQGNSA. CDR3: CASSAQLAWSYEQYF. As DNA, the CDR3 is TGTGCCAGCAGCGCCCAACTAGCGTGGTCCTACGAGCAGTACTTC.

Concerning this clonotype itself: The conserved closing phenylalanine or tryptophan is absent in this CDR3, likely reflecting a read error. The V call is TRBV2, the J call TRBJ1-1; D gene uncertain. CDR3 length: 15 amino acids. V was pared by 5 bases and J by 4 bases, with 17 bases between. Germline CDR1 and CDR2: SNHLY and FYNNEI. The CDR3 bases are TGTGCCAGCAGTCTCGGGTCATTATTGGGCACTGAAGCTTTCCTT. Translated: CASSLGSLLGTEAFL.

The table lists this clonotype with many counts. J is TRBJ1-4 and V is TRBV7-9; D is undetermined. Germline CDR1 is SEHNR and CDR2 is FQNEAQ (reference sequence). There are 15 residues in the CDR3. V was trimmed by 1 base and J by 3 bases, leaving 9 bases between them. CDR3 coding DNA: TGTGCCAGCAGCTTAGGATCCTTCTCTAATGAAAAACTGTTTTTT. It encodes CASSLGSFSNEKLFF.

This clonotype was recorded only once. This chain joins TRBV2 and TRBJ1-4; 10 nucleotides match TRBD1. The germline V gene encodes CDR1 SNHLY and CDR2 FYNNEI. Trimming removed 5 bases from V and 8 bases from J; junction bases left unmatched: 8. The CDR3 is made up of 15 amino acids. The CDR3 loop is CASSYGTGAREKLFF. In nucleotides, the CDR3 is TGTGCCAGCAGTTACGGGACAGGGGCCAGAGAAAAACTGTTTTTT.

This clonotype showed up many times. V gene TRBV7-2 combines with J gene TRBJ1-5; D unresolved. Trimming shortened V by 0 bases and J by 2 bases, and 11 bases separated the two germline ends. Germline CDR1 reads SGHTA; CDR2 reads FQGNSA. This CDR3 is built from 16 residues. This chain's CDR3 is CASSLAGGLGNQPQHF. For the CDR3, the DNA is TGTGCCAGCAGCTTAGCGGGCGGTCTGGGCAATCAGCCCCAGCATTTT.

This clonotype was observed a few times. The V gene is TRBV7-3, the J gene TRBJ2-2; D tentatively reads TRBD1 or TRBD2 (5 bases each). The CDR3 is made up of 15 amino acids. V was shortened by 0 bases and J by 6 bases, with 11 bases between the two germline ends. Per germline, CDR1 SGHTA and CDR2 FQGTGA. The CDR3 nucleotides read TGTGCCAGCAGCTTAACAGGGACGTTGGCCGGGGAGCTGTTTTTT. The encoded protein is CASSLTGTLAGELFF. Complete variable domain (other parts from reference TRBV7-3 and TRBJ2-2): GAGVSQTPSNKVTEKGKYVELRCDPISGHTALYWYRQSLGQGPEFLIYFQGTGAADDSGLPNDRFFAVRPEGSVSTLKIQRTERGDSAVYLCASSLTGTLAGELFFGEGSRLTVL.

This clonotype has a handful of counts. The gene calls are TRBV20-1 and TRBJ2-7, with TRBD2 identical over 10 bases. V gave up 3 bases and J gave up 4 bases; unmatched junction bases: 9. This CDR3 spans 15 amino acids. In germline, CDR1 is DFQATT, CDR2 SNEGSKA (reference sequence). The CDR3 protein is CSARDIAGGGYEQYF. In DNA form, the CDR3 reads TGCAGTGCTAGGGATATAGCGGGAGGTGGTTACGAGCAGTACTTC.

The rearrangement links TRBV12-3 or TRBV12-4 to TRBJ2-3, with TRBD2 matching over 10 bases. The V and J ends lost 3 bases and 12 bases, in that order; junction bases with no gene match: 9. CDR3 length: 14 amino acids. The CDR3 is CASSFLLAGAPQYF. The DNA of the CDR3 is TGTGCCAGCAGTTTTTTGCTAGCGGGAGCCCCCCAGTATTTT.

This clonotype has a handful of counts. This chain links TRBV28 with TRBJ2-7, with 10 bases aligning to TRBD1. In germline, CDR1 is MDHEN, CDR2 SYDVKM. The V gene end was trimmed by 10 bases and the J gene end by 3 bases; junction bases not matched to a gene: 12. The CDR3 runs to 15 residues. The CDR3 DNA follows: TGTGCCACCAGCGGAGTCCGGGACAGGGGCTACGAGCAGTACTTC. Protein sequence: CATSGVRDRGYEQYF.

V gene TRBV20-1 combines with J gene TRBJ2-7; D is uncertain. V lost 2 bases and J lost 5, with 7 bases in between. The CDR3 totals 11 residues. Germline CDR1 DFQATT, CDR2 SNEGSKA (reference sequence). The CDR3: CSARMGNEQYF. The CDR3 nucleotides are TGCAGTGCTAGAATGGGGAACGAGCAGTACTTC.

This clonotype was seen only once. At one of its ends the junction is not consistent with the germline gene, which may arise from a read error. CDR3 region: CASSSLGSETQCF. The CDR3 DNA reads TGTGCCAGCAGCTCCCTAGGGTCCGAGACCCAGTGCTTC. The J gene is TRBJ2-5, the V gene TRBV7-6; D not resolved. Per the germline V gene, CDR1 is SGHVS and CDR2 is FNYEAQ. This CDR3 has 13 residues.

V usage is TRBV12-3 or TRBV12-4 and J usage is TRBJ2-3; maybe TRBD1 (6 bases). Trimming left V 3 bases short and J 6 bases short, with 13 bases between. The CDR3 totals 14 residues. The CDR3 DNA sequence: TGTGCCAGCAGTTTTCCAGGGGAAGGGGATACGCAGTATTTT. It translates to CASSFPGEGDTQYF.

This clonotype was recorded at least ten times. The chain couples TRBV28 to TRBJ1-6; D not resolved. The germline CDR1 and CDR2 sequences are MDHEN and SYDVKM. V lost 9 bases and J lost 2, with 11 bases in between. This CDR3 contains 14 residues. CDR3 in DNA: TGTGCCAGTGAAGAAGCGACCTATAATTCACCCCTCCACTTT. Its translation: CASEEATYNSPLHF. The full variable domain, rest sourced from reference TRBV28 and TRBJ1-6, is DVKVTQSSRYLVKRTGEKVFLECVQDMDHENMFWYRQDPGLGLRLIYFSYDVKMKEKGDIPEGYSVSREKKERFSLILESASTNQTSMYLCASEEATYNSPLHFGNGTRLTVT.

The DNA of the CDR3 is TGTGCCAGCAGCGTAACCGGGACTAGCTACGAGACCCAGTACTTC. It is translated as CASSVTGTSYETQYF. The gene calls are TRBV9 and TRBJ2-5, with 9 bases matching TRBD2. There are 15 residues in the CDR3. Germline V gene sequence: CDR1 SGDLS, CDR2 YYNGEE. V lost 1 base and J lost 5; bases outside the gene matches: 6.

This clonotype was counted a few times. The rearrangement links TRBV7-9 to TRBJ1-1; D not certain. CDR3 length: 14 residues. The V end was cut by 5 bases, the J end by 3 bases, with 13 bases between. The germline CDR1 and CDR2 sequences are SEHNR and FQNEAQ (reference sequence). The CDR3 region has the DNA TGTGCCAGCAGCGCCCAGCAAGTTTACACTGAAGCTTTCTTT. Its protein product is CASSAQQVYTEAFF.

This clonotype was observed a few times. The chain has TRBV11-3 and TRBJ2-5; D not resolved. This CDR3 spans 17 amino acids. Germline CDR1 is SGHNT and CDR2 is YENEEA. V was pared by 2 bases and J by 2 bases, with 18 bases between. The CDR3 sequence is CASSLKVPLTWQETQYF. Here the CDR3 DNA reads TGTGCCAGCAGCTTAAAAGTCCCTTTGACCTGGCAAGAGACCCAGTACTTC.

The chain recombines TRBV7-9 with TRBJ1-6, with D unclear. Germline V gene data show CDR1 as SEHNR and CDR2 as FQNEAQ (reference sequence). Trimming stripped 5 bases from V and 9 bases from J, with 8 bases between. The CDR3 contains 12 residues. CDR3 bases: TGTGCCAGCAGCCTCTATTCTTCACCCCTCCACTTT. Protein: CASSLYSSPLHF.

This clonotype was seen ten or more times. The chain combines TRBV6-2 or TRBV6-3 with TRBJ2-7; TRBD2 is a possible D gene (5 bases). V lost 6 bases and J lost 4, with 16 bases in between. CDR1 and CDR2 from the germline V gene are MNHEY and SVGEGT. The CDR3 is 14 residues long. CDR3 amino acids: CASSVGLVVYEQYF. For the CDR3, the DNA is TGTGCCAGCAGCGTCGGACTGGTAGTATACGAGCAGTACTTC.

This clonotype was counted between two and nine times. CDR3 in amino acids: CSARPVLSNTGELFF. The CDR3 nucleotides are TGCAGTGCTAGACCAGTACTATCGAACACCGGGGAGCTGTTTTTT. J is TRBJ2-2 and V is TRBV20-1; D remains ambiguous. The germline V gene has CDR1 DFQATT and CDR2 SNEGSKA (reference sequence). V lost 2 bases, J lost 0 bases, and 10 bases lay in between. This CDR3 spans 15 amino acids.

Many counts were recorded for this clonotype. The chain is built from TRBV28 and TRBJ2-5; D is uncertain. Germline-derived CDR1 and CDR2 are MDHEN and SYDVKM. V was pared by 10 bases and J by 4 bases, with 10 bases between. The CDR3 loop spans 11 amino acids. CDR3 nucleotides: TGTGCCACCTGGGCATCAGAGACCCAGTACTTC. Its translation: CATWASETQYF.

This clonotype was found many times. The chain links TRBV28 to TRBJ2-7, with 8 bases that match TRBD2. V lost 5 bases and J lost 3; bases outside the gene matches: 3. The germline V gene has CDR1 MDHEN and CDR2 SYDVKM. CDR3 length: 13 amino acids. Written as DNA, the CDR3 is TGTGCCAGCAGTATGGGACTAGGCTACGAGCAGTACTTC. It specifies CASSMGLGYEQYF.

This clonotype was recorded many times. The chain has TRBV19 and TRBJ1-4; 7 bases are shared with TRBD1. The CDR3 totals 16 residues. Germline V gene sequence: CDR1 LNHDA, CDR2 SQIVND (reference sequence). The V segment lost 5 bases and the J segment 8 bases; nucleotides outside the gene matches: 14. The CDR3 region has the DNA TGTGCCAGTAGTCCAGGGGGAGGACTCTCAGGGGAAAAACTGTTTTTT. This gives the protein CASSPGGGLSGEKLFF.

This clonotype came up a few times. The rearrangement links TRBV12-3 or TRBV12-4 to TRBJ1-3, with D uncertain. V was trimmed by 2 bases and J by 4 bases, leaving 12 bases between them. The CDR3 has 15 amino acids. The CDR3 sequence: CASSLTGIGGNTIYF. The CDR3 bases are TGTGCCAGCAGTTTAACGGGAATAGGCGGAAACACCATATATTTT.

There are a few counts of this clonotype. This rearrangement joins TRBV6-5 to TRBJ2-1; 10 bases match TRBD2. Trimming at V came to 2 bases and at J to 2 bases, leaving 0 bases not matched to a gene. This CDR3 comprises 15 residues. Germline values: CDR1 MNHEY, CDR2 SVGAGI. CDR3: CASSYLAGAYNEQFF. In nucleotides, the CDR3 is TGTGCCAGCAGTTACCTAGCGGGGGCCTACAATGAGCAGTTCTTC.

The sample holds a few counts of this clonotype. The genes are TRBV9 and TRBJ2-5; 16 positions match TRBD2. CDR1 is SGDLS, CDR2 YYNGEE, per germline. J gave up 4 bases and V 4 bases, and 7 bases lay outside the gene matches. The CDR3 extends over 17 amino acids. DNA of the CDR3: TGTGCCAGCAGCCCTGGGACTAGCGGGAGGGCGCCAGAGACCCAGTACTTC. Its translation is CASSPGTSGRAPETQYF.

This clonotype was seen a single time. The CDR3 carries no conserved terminal phenylalanine or tryptophan, so it likely arises from a read error. The chain carries TRBV19 and TRBJ1-1, with D perhaps TRBD1 (5 bases). The V gene's germline CDR1 is LNHDA and CDR2 SQIVND (reference sequence). The CDR3 is 13 amino acids. Trimming pared 10 bases from V and 1 base from J, leaving 13 bases between. The CDR3 loop is CAISTGRNTEAFL. As DNA, the CDR3 is TGTGCCATCTCCACGGGACGGAACACTGAAGCTTTCCTT.

V and J are TRBV27 and TRBJ1-3; no clear D gene. Germline CDR1 MNHEY, CDR2 SMNVEV (reference sequence). Between the trimmed V and J ends, which lost 5 bases and 0 bases, there was a span of 11 bases. There are 15 residues in the CDR3. The CDR3 spells CASSDPGASGNTIYF. CDR3 nucleotides: TGTGCCAGCAGTGATCCAGGCGCCTCTGGAAACACCATATATTTT.

As concerns this clonotype: A much larger clone sits a single nucleotide away, making a read error possible. The chain has TRBV5-1 and TRBJ1-6, with D perhaps TRBD1 (5 bases). CDR3 size: 15 residues. Germline CDR1 SGHRS, CDR2 YFSETQ. The CDR3 is CASSLSGISLEPIHF. In DNA, the CDR3 is TGCGCCAGCAGCCTTTCAGGGATTTCCCTAGAACCCATCCACTTT.

About this clonotype: Since a much larger clone is just one base distant, this may be a read error. No conserved phenylalanine or tryptophan is present at the end of the CDR3, so a read error is the likely explanation. This rearrangement joins TRBV6-1 to TRBJ2-7; D might be TRBD1 (6 bases). The CDR3 spans 13 residues. The germline V and J ends were trimmed by 3 bases and 4 bases, with 10 bases remaining between them. Germline values: CDR1 MNHNS, CDR2 SASEGT. For the CDR3, the DNA is TGTGCCAGCAGTGATGGGCAGGGGTACGAGCAGTACCTC. Amino acid sequence: CASSDGQGYEQYL.